A selection of T cell receptor beta chains follows, all from one sample in a study of blood T cell repertoires in COVID-19. Data came from immunoSEQ multiplex PCR; TCRdb stores just in-frame clones and leaves some out. The sample lists 97,000 or so clones, roughly 86% occurring once. Sequences were obtained from peripheral blood. These receptors were collected from a man aged 35-49 years with active or convalescent COVID-19. The CDR3 runs from the conserved cysteine through the conserved F or W. Fields, in order: J gene, clone size, V gene, D gene, CDR3 DNA, CDR3 protein. The D gene is left open where the match is weak. Clone size is not always given. Where it is, it says once, few, many or a class for expanded clones.

J gene: TRBJ1-1
clone size: once
V gene: TRBV5-1
D gene: TRBD1
CDR3 DNA: TGCGCCAGCAGCGCCGGGACAGGGGGAACTGAAGCTTTCTTT
CDR3 protein: CASSAGTGGTEAFF

J gene: TRBJ2-2
clone size: NA
V gene: TRBV7-3
D gene: NA
CDR3 DNA: TGTGCCAGCAGCTTAACGAAAACTGAAACCGGGGAGCTGTTTTTT
CDR3 protein: CASSLTKTETGELFF

J gene: TRBJ1-3
clone size: NA
V gene: TRBV7-9
D gene: TRBD1
CDR3 DNA: TGTGCCAGCAGCCTCCCGGGACAGAGCTCTGGAAACACCATATATTTT
CDR3 protein: CASSLPGQSSGNTIYF

J gene: TRBJ2-7
clone size: NA
V gene: TRBV7-9
D gene: NA
CDR3 DNA: TGTGCCAGCAGCCCAGACCAGGGCCCCTACGAGCAGTACTTC
CDR3 protein: CASSPDQGPYEQYF

J gene: TRBJ1-4
clone size: NA
V gene: TRBV9
D gene: NA
CDR3 DNA: TGTGCCAGCAGCGAAACAGGGAGAGGAAATGAAAAACTGTTTTTT
CDR3 protein: CASSETGRGNEKLFF

J gene: TRBJ2-5
clone size: NA
V gene: TRBV24-1
D gene: TRBD2
CDR3 DNA: TGTGCCACCTCCCCAGGGGCTGGTCAAGCGGGGGGACTGCAGGCCCAGTACTTC
CDR3 protein: CATSPGAGQAGGLQAQYF

J gene: TRBJ1-5
clone size: NA
V gene: TRBV11-2
D gene: TRBD1
CDR3 DNA: TGTGCCAGCAGCTGGGGGGCGGGACAGGGGGCGAAACAGCCCCAGCATTTT
CDR3 protein: CASSWGAGQGAKQPQHF

J gene: TRBJ1-4
clone size: NA
V gene: TRBV4-2
D gene: TRBD1
CDR3 DNA: TGTGCCAGCAGCCAAGAGGGGACAGGGGATGAAAAACTGTTTTTT
CDR3 protein: CASSQEGTGDEKLFF

J gene: TRBJ2-4
clone size: NA
V gene: TRBV30
D gene: NA
CDR3 DNA: TGTGCCTGGAAGGCAGGGGATAACATAGCCAAAAACATTCAGTACTTC
CDR3 protein: CAWKAGDNIAKNIQYF

J gene: TRBJ1-1
clone size: NA
V gene: TRBV19
D gene: NA
CDR3 DNA: TGTGCCAGTAGCCCGGACAAGAGCACTGAAGCTTTCTTT
CDR3 protein: CASSPDKSTEAFF

J gene: TRBJ2-3
clone size: NA
V gene: TRBV5-1
D gene: TRBD2
CDR3 DNA: TGCGCCAGCAGGTTACCAGCGGGGGGGGGCACAGATACGCAGTATTTT
CDR3 protein: CASRLPAGGGTDTQYF

J gene: TRBJ2-1
clone size: once
V gene: TRBV5-5
D gene: TRBD1
CDR3 DNA: TGTGCCAGCAGCTTGGGATCTGAGGCAGGGGGCTACAATGAGCAGTTCTTC
CDR3 protein: CASSLGSEAGGYNEQFF

J gene: TRBJ2-5
clone size: NA
V gene: TRBV12-5
D gene: TRBD1
CDR3 DNA: TGTGCTAGTGGTTTGCCGGGGACAGGTCAAGAGACCCAGTACTTC
CDR3 protein: CASGLPGTGQETQYF

J gene: TRBJ1-4
clone size: NA
V gene: TRBV5-4
D gene: NA
CDR3 DNA: TGTGCCAGCAGCTTGGGACGAGGCGATGAAAAACTGTTTTTT
CDR3 protein: CASSLGRGDEKLFF

J gene: TRBJ2-5
clone size: NA
V gene: TRBV20-1
D gene: NA
CDR3 DNA: TGCAGTGCGCAGGTTTACGAGACCCAGTACTTC
CDR3 protein: CSAQVYETQYF

J gene: TRBJ1-5
clone size: NA
V gene: TRBV3-1/TRBV3-2
D gene: NA
CDR3 DNA: TGTGCCAGCAGCCATCTTAGCAATCAGCCCCAGCATTTT
CDR3 protein: CASSHLSNQPQHF